Below, 18 T cell receptor beta chains from the same sample are listed, as sequenced in a study of OX40 agonist ivuxolimab in advanced cancers. Data came from immunoSEQ multiplex PCR; TCRdb stores just in-frame clones and leaves some out. The sample lists around 90,000 clones; 85% to 90% were seen once. This material consisted of CD4+ or CD8+ T cells sorted from blood, taken in a trial of the OX40 agonist ivuxolimab. The receptors shown here come from an adult with an advanced solid tumor such as melanoma, head and neck, liver or kidney cancer.

The chain combines TRBV18 with TRBJ1-5; D unclear. The CDR3 has 16 residues. Germline loops: CDR1 KGHSH, CDR2 LQKENI. Trimming took off 1 base at V and 0 bases at J, with 10 bases between the two ends. CDR3 sequence (DNA): TGTGCCAGCTCACCACTTCAAGTTGATAGCAATCAGCCCCAGCATTTT. Protein: CASSPLQVDSNQPQHF. Variable domain in full (rest from reference TRBV18 and TRBJ1-5): NAGVMQNPRHLVRRRGQEARLRCSPMKGHSHVYWYRQLPEEGLKFMVYLQKENIIDESGMPKERFSAEFPKEGPSILRIQQVVRGDSAAYFCASSPLQVDSNQPQHFGDGTRLSIL.

This chain links TRBV6-6 with TRBJ1-3; TRBD1 matches at 8 bases. CDR1 MNHNY and CDR2 SVGAGI come from the germline V gene (reference sequence). The CDR3 consists of 15 residues. Unmatched junction bases numbered 9, after V lost 6 bases and J lost 5 bases. The CDR3 DNA follows: TGTGCCAGCAGCTCAGTAAGGACAGGGCGAAACACCATATATTTT. This codes for CASSSVRTGRNTIYF.

CDR3 sequence (DNA): TGTGCCAGCAGTGAGCAACTAGCGGGAGAGAATGAGCAGTTCTTC. Translated: CASSEQLAGENEQFF. The rearrangement uses TRBV6-1 and TRBJ2-1, with TRBD2 matching 11 bases. The CDR3 is made up of 15 amino acids. Losses at the gene ends were 3 bases for V and 7 bases for J; bases not matched to a gene: 5. Germline loops: CDR1 MNHNS, CDR2 SASEGT.

J is TRBJ2-5 and V is TRBV5-4; 15 positions match TRBD2. Germline CDR1 SGHNT, CDR2 YYREEE (reference sequence). Unmatched junction bases numbered 7, after V lost 3 bases and J lost 4 bases. The CDR3 extends over 17 amino acids. This CDR3 is CASSSGLAGGTLETQYF. CDR3 sequence (DNA): TGTGCCAGCAGCTCGGGACTAGCGGGAGGTACACTAGAGACCCAGTACTTC.

V gene TRBV7-6 combines with J gene TRBJ2-7; 11 positions agree with TRBD1. V shed 5 bases, J shed 2 bases, and the junction held 5 bases outside the gene matches. CDR1 and CDR2 (germline): SGHVS, FNYEAQ. The CDR3 loop spans 15 amino acids. CDR3 nucleotide sequence: TGTGCCAGCAGCGCACCGGGACAGGGGGCCTACGAGCAGTACTTC. Translated, it gives CASSAPGQGAYEQYF.

The chain links TRBV30 to TRBJ1-2; possible D gene TRBD1, 5 bases. Germline V gene sequence: CDR1 GTSNPN, CDR2 SVGIG (reference sequence). Trimming shortened V by 1 base and J by 4 bases, and 16 bases separated the two germline ends. The CDR3 sequence is 15 residues long. The CDR3 reads CAWSGEGAEGYGYTF. The DNA for the CDR3 is TGTGCCTGGAGTGGGGAAGGGGCCGAGGGCTATGGCTACACCTTC.

The chain has TRBV7-2 and TRBJ2-7; D is possibly TRBD2 (7 bases). V lost 5 bases, J lost 4 bases, and 24 bases lay in between. Germline V gene lookup returns CDR1 SGHTA and CDR2 FQGNSA. This CDR3 is built from 17 residues. The CDR3 sequence is CASSLGPPGGVMYEQYF. The CDR3 nucleotides read TGTGCCAGCAGCCTAGGCCCTCCGGGGGGCGTGATGTACGAGCAGTACTTC. Supplemented by reference TRBV7-2 and TRBJ2-7, the full variable domain reads GAGVSQSPSNKVTEKGKDVELRCDPISGHTALYWYRQSLGQGLEFLIYFQGNSAPDKSGLPSDRFSAERTGGSVSTLTIQRTQQEDSAVYLCASSLGPPGGVMYEQYFGPGTRLTVT.

V gene TRBV6-1 combines with J gene TRBJ1-2; D gene uncertain. V lost 11 bases and J 5 bases, leaving 15 bases between the germline ends. CDR1 and CDR2 from the germline V gene are MNHNS and SASEGT. The CDR3 spans 12 residues. DNA for the CDR3: TGTGCCGTTTTACCGCAGTCTTATGGCTACACCTTC. Residues: CAVLPQSYGYTF.

This chain connects TRBV11-3 to TRBJ2-2; D perhaps matches TRBD2 (5 bases). V shed 4 bases and J shed 2 bases, with 14 bases lying between them. Germline loops: CDR1 SGHNT, CDR2 YENEEA. This CDR3 has 16 amino acids. The CDR3 sequence: CASSSYGLINTGELFF. In nucleotides, the CDR3 is TGTGCCAGCAGCTCCTACGGACTGATTAACACCGGGGAGCTGTTTTTT.

This clone was recorded once. This sequence joins TRBV5-1 and TRBJ1-5; D remains ambiguous. Per the germline V gene, CDR1 is SGHRS and CDR2 is YFSETQ. Trimming left V 0 bases short and J 0 bases short, with 7 bases between. This CDR3 region has 15 residues. CDR3 in amino acids: CASSLEGYSNQPQHF. The CDR3 DNA is TGCGCCAGCAGCTTGGAAGGGTATAGCAATCAGCCCCAGCATTTT.

J is TRBJ2-2 and V is TRBV30; D uncertain. Per germline, CDR1 GTSNPN and CDR2 SVGIG (reference sequence). This CDR3 has 13 amino acids. V was pared by 5 bases and J by 5 bases, with 12 bases between. For the CDR3, the DNA is TGTGCCTGGGGGTCAGTTGGGACCGGGGAGCTGTTTTTT. This encodes CAWGSVGTGELFF.

This sequence joins TRBV11-2 and TRBJ2-3; 7 bases match TRBD1. In germline, CDR1 is SGHAT, CDR2 FQNNGV. This CDR3 contains 16 residues. J gave up 5 bases and V 2 bases, and 10 bases lay outside the gene matches. The CDR3 sequence: CASSLLRGQIRDTQYF. DNA for the CDR3: TGTGCCAGCAGCTTATTGAGGGGACAGATCAGAGATACGCAGTATTTT. Complete variable domain (other parts from reference TRBV11-2 and TRBJ2-3): EAGVAQSPRYKIIEKRQSVAFWCNPISGHATLYWYQQILGQGPKLLIQFQNNGVVDDSQLPKDRFSAERLKGVDSTLKIQPAKLEDSAVYLCASSLLRGQIRDTQYFGPGTRLTVL.

CDR3 bases: TGTGCCAGCGGGGCGGCTTCCTACGAGCAGTACTTC. Protein: CASGAASYEQYF. V and J are TRBV6-5 and TRBJ2-7; D is perhaps TRBD1 (5 bases). Trimming removed 8 bases at V and 1 base at J, with 9 bases between. The CDR3 totals 12 residues. From germline, CDR1 is MNHEY and CDR2 SVGAGI.

The chain carries TRBV2 and TRBJ2-7; D is perhaps TRBD2 (6 bases). CDR1 is SNHLY and CDR2 is FYNNEI in the germline V gene. Trimming removed 2 bases at V and 2 bases at J, with 13 bases between. The CDR3 length is 15 residues. The DNA for the CDR3 is TGTGCCAGCAGTGAACAGGTAGCGGCCACCTACGAGCAGTACTTC. Residues: CASSEQVAATYEQYF.

Remarks on this clone: Other DNA sequences in the same sample also yield this CDR3. The rearrangement links TRBV6-1 to TRBJ1-2; TRBD1 is a possible D gene (5 bases). The length of the CDR3 is 16 residues. V was shortened by 4 bases and J by 4 bases, with 19 bases between the two germline ends. Germline V CDR1 and CDR2: MNHNS, SASEGT. Written as DNA, the CDR3 is TGTGCCAGCAGTGGGCTCTATCGAGACAGTACCTATGGCTACACCTTC. Translated: CASSGLYRDSTYGYTF.

This chain connects TRBV13 to TRBJ1-5, with no clear D. Deletions cut 5 bases from V and 0 bases from J, with 8 bases between. Looked up from germline, CDR1 is PRHDT and CDR2 is FYEKMQ (reference sequence). This CDR3 comprises 14 residues. As DNA, the CDR3 is TGTGCCAGCAGCCCGGGCTATAGCAATCAGCCCCAGCATTTT. Protein sequence: CASSPGYSNQPQHF.

The count of this clone is one. The rearrangement links TRBV4-1 to TRBJ2-7; D is unresolved. Looked up from germline, CDR1 is MGHRA and CDR2 is YSYEKL. Trimming left V 1 base short and J 6 bases short, with 7 bases between. This CDR3 region has 12 residues. The CDR3 reads CASSQGPSEQYF. CDR3 nucleotide sequence: TGCGCCAGCAGCCAAGGGCCCTCCGAGCAGTACTTC.

J is TRBJ1-1 and V is TRBV28; the D is unclear. This CDR3 has 11 residues. With 6 bases removed from V and 0 bases from J, the gap between germline ends came to 2 bases. From germline, CDR1 is MDHEN and CDR2 SYDVKM. The CDR3: CASRMNTEAFF. The CDR3 DNA is TGTGCCAGCAGGATGAACACTGAAGCTTTCTTT.